This T cell receptor beta chain was recorded in a study of blood T cell repertoires in COVID-19. Study context: Samples came from the United States, Italy and Spain, spanning acute and convalescent COVID-19. The analysed material was cDNA or gDNA that came from T cells, B-cell-depleted T cells, or PBMCs.

CDR3 size: 15 residues. The V end was cut by 1 base, the J end by 2 bases, with 8 bases between. From germline, CDR1 is LNHDA and CDR2 SQIVND (reference sequence). This clone appeared many times. As processed by the authors: It was from reference gene primer amplification that nucleated cell counts were estimated. Sequencing used immunoSEQ multiplex PCR; TCRdb keeps in-frame clones, though not all of them. V, J and clone size are those of that table, while D and trimming were read from the DNA. The sample has 120,000 to 150,000 clones, about 74% seen once. The origin of this receptor is a man between 45 and 60 years old with acute or convalescent COVID-19. What was sequenced was peripheral blood. The chain carries TRBV19 and TRBJ2-2, with a tentative D call TRBD1 (5 bases). In DNA form, the CDR3 reads TGTGCCAGTAGTATAGGGACATATAACACCGGGGAGCTGTTTTTT. This gives the protein CASSIGTYNTGELFF.